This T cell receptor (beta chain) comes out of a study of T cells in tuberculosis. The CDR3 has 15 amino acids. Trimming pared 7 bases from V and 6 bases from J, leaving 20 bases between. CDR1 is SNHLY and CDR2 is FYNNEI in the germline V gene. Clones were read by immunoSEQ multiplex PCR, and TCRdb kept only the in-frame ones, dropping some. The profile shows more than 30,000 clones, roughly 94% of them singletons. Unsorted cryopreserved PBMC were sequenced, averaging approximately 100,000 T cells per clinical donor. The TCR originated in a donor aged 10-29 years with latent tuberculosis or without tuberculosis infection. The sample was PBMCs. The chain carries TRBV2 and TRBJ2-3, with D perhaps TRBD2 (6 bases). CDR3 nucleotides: TGTGCCAGCAATGTCGGACTGCTCCGGGGGGATACGCAGTATTTT. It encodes CASNVGLLRGDTQYF. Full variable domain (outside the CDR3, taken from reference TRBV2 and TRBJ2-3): EPEVTQTPSHQVTQMGQEVILRCVPISNHLYFYWYRQILGQKVEFLVSFYNNEISEKSEIFDDQFSVERPDGSNFTLKIRSTKLEDSAMYFCASNVGLLRGDTQYFGPGTRLTVL.